Listed below are T cell receptor beta chains from one sample, sequenced in a study of blood T cell repertoires in COVID-19. Assay: immunoSEQ multiplex PCR; the TCRdb copy retains only in-frame clones and omits some. Of 200,000 to 300,000 clones listed, 80% to 90% were seen once; the top ten hold 3.1%. The specimen was PBMCs or T cells enriched from blood (not recorded which). All receptors derive from a woman aged 40 to 50 who had been exposed to COVID-19. CDR3s include the opening cysteine and the closing phenylalanine or tryptophan. D genes are given only for firm matches.

d_call j_call v_call cdr3_aa cdr3_nt
NA TRBJ1-2 TRBV2 CASTTLLGDTF TGTGCCAGCACCACTCTTCTGGGCGACACCTTC
TRBD1 TRBJ1-1 TRBV14 CASSQDGQGRTEAFF TGTGCCAGCAGCCAGGATGGACAGGGTCGCACTGAAGCTTTCTTT
TRBD2 TRBJ2-2 TRBV5-1 CASSSSGGANTGELFF TGCGCCAGCAGCTCTAGCGGGGGGGCGAACACCGGGGAGCTGTTTTTT
TRBD1 TRBJ2-3 TRBV27 CASSLWDRGQDTQYF TGTGCCAGCAGTTTGTGGGACAGGGGGCAAGATACGCAGTATTTT
NA TRBJ1-3 TRBV18 CASSPWTVISGNTIYF TGTGCCAGCTCACCCTGGACAGTTATCTCTGGAAACACCATATATTTT
TRBD1 TRBJ1-5 TRBV28 CASSRQGAFSQPQHF TGTGCCAGCAGCAGACAGGGGGCGTTCAGTCAGCCCCAGCATTTT
TRBD2 TRBJ2-3 TRBV11-3 CASSLETSGSASDTQYF TGTGCCAGCAGCTTGGAGACTAGCGGGTCGGCCTCGGATACGCAGTATTTT
NA TRBJ2-5 TRBV15 CATSRDPGETQYF TGTGCCACCAGCAGAGATCCGGGGGAGACCCAGTACTTC
NA TRBJ1-4 TRBV5-1 CASSLGSRGGEEKLFF TGTGCCAGCAGCTTGGGATCGAGGGGAGGGGAAGAAAAACTGTTTTTT
TRBD2 TRBJ2-3 TRBV7-9 CASSVPGSTSGRIADTQYF TGTGCCAGCAGCGTCCCGGGGTCGACTAGCGGGAGGATAGCAGATACGCAGTATTTT
NA TRBJ2-5 TRBV30 CAWSAGAIGETQYF TGTGCCTGGAGTGCGGGAGCGATAGGGGAGACCCAGTACTTC